Reported below is one T cell receptor (beta chain). The antigen remains unidentified. V lost 8 bases and J lost 0; bases outside the gene matches: 4. The CDR3 has 14 amino acids. The germline V gene has CDR1 SGHRS and CDR2 YFSETQ. The source of the sample is a study of T cell responses to AZD1222 COVID-19 vaccine. Points from the study as a whole: The study sampled repertoires only after the peak T cell response.

Some clones are missing from TCRdb's copy, which holds only in-frame ones; the method was immunoSEQ multiplex PCR. The sample has roughly 120,000 clones, nearly 90% seen once. The chain recombines TRBV5-1 with TRBJ2-3; 9 bases fit TRBD2. The clonotype was recovered from an adult in good health. This specimen was peripheral blood, taken on day 0 of AZD1222 vaccination. CDR3 nucleotides: TGCGCCAGTTCTAGCGGGGATAGCACAGATACGCAGTATTTT. It yields the protein CASSSGDSTDTQYF.